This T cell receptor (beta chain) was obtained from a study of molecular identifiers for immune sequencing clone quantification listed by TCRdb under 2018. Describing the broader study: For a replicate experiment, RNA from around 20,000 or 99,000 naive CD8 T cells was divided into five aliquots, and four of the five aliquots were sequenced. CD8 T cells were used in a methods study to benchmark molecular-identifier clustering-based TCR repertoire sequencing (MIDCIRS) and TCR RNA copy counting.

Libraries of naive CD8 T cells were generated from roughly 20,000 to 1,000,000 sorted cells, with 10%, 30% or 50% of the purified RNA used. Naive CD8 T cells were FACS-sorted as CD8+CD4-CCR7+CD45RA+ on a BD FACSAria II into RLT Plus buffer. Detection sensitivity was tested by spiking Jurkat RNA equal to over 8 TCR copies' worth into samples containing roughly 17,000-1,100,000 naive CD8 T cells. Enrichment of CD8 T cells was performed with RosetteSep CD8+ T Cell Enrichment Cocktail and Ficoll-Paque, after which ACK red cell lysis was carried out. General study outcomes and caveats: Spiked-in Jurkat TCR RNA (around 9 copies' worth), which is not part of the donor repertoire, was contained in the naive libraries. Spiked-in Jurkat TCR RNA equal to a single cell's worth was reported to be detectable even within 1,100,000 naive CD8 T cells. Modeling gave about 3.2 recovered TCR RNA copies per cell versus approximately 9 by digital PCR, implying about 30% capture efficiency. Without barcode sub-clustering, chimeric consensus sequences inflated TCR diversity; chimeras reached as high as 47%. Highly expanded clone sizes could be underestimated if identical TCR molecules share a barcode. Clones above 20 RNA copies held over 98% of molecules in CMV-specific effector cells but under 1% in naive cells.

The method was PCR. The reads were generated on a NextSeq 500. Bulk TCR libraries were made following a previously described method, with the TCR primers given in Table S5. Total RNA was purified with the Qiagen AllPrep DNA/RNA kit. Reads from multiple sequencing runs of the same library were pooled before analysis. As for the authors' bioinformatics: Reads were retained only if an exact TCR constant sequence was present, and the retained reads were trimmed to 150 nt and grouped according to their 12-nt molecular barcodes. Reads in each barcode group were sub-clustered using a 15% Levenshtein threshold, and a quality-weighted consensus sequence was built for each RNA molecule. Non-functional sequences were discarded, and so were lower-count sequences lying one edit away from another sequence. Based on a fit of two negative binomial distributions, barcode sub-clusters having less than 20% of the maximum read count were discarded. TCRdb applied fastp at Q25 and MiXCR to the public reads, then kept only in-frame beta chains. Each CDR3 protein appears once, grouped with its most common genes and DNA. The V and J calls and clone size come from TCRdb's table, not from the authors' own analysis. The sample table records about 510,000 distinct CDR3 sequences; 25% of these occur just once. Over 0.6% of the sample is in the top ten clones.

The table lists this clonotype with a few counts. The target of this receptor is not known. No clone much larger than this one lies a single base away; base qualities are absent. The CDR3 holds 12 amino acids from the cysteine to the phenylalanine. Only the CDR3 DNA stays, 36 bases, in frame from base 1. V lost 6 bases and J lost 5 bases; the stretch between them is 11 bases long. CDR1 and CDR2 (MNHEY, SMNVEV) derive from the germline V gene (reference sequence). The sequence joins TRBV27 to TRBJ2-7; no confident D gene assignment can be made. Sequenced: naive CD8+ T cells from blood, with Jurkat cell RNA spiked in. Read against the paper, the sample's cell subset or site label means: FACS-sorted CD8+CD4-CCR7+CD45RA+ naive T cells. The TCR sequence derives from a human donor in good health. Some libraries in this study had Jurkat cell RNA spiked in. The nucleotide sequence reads TGTGCCAGCAGCGCAGACCCAAACGAGCAGTACTTC. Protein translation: CASSADPNEQYF.